The clone carrying this T cell receptor beta chain appeared a few times. Its target is not known. Researchers ran the PCR with 60 Vbeta and 13 Jbeta primers. The protocol was immunoSEQ multiplex PCR, while the TCRdb copy is restricted to in-frame clones and leaves out a portion. Among more than 95,000 clones, approximately 84% were seen once, and the ten largest hold approximately 4%. This sample stems from a study of cytomegalovirus exposure and HLA in healthy donors. Findings of the study overall: Reported results showed that the classifier diagnosed cytomegalovirus status with high specificity and sensitivity.

The V segment lost 8 bases and the J segment 5 bases; nucleotides outside the gene matches: 9. CDR3 size: 14 residues. CDR1 is MNHNS and CDR2 is SASEGT in the germline V gene. The V gene is TRBV6-1, the J gene TRBJ1-1; TRBD1 matches at 9 bases. The origin of this receptor is a young man in good health and CMV-seropositive. Specimen: PBMCs. The CDR3 DNA reads TGTGCCAGCGGGGGGATGACAGGGGGGACTGAAGCTTTCTTT. It encodes CASGGMTGGTEAFF.